This T cell receptor beta chain derives from a study of blood T cell repertoires in COVID-19. Produced via immunoSEQ multiplex PCR; TCRdb's table is partial and in-frame only. The sample has roughly 120,000 clones, more than 75% seen once. Germline V gives CDR1 SEHNR, CDR2 FQNEAQ (reference sequence). The CDR3 is 15 amino acids. Trimming stripped 5 bases from V and 0 bases from J, with 14 bases between. The material sequenced was peripheral blood. This sequence originates from a human donor in a cohort sampled during active COVID-19. This rearrangement joins TRBV7-9 to TRBJ2-7; possibly TRBD1 for D (5 bases). The CDR3 spells CASSPGQVFSYEQYF. CDR3 sequence (DNA): TGTGCCAGCAGCCCAGGACAAGTATTCTCCTACGAGCAGTACTTC.